This T cell receptor beta chain came from a study of CD8 T cells in ankylosing spondylitis. Overall study findings and caveats: With a CD8+ phenotype, disease-linked clones were relatively rare in peripheral blood.

Germline lookup yields CDR1 PRHDT and CDR2 FYEKMQ (reference sequence). The CDR3 runs to 14 residues. V lost 1 base to trimming and J lost 5 bases, with 11 bases between them. This clonotype has just a few counts. Its antigen is not identified. As the method for making TCR beta libraries, quantitative 5'-RACE with molecular barcodes was used. TCRdb analysed the 5' RACE reads with MiXCR anew, one entry per CDR3 protein. The sample holds roughly 230,000 distinct CDR3 sequences, about 20% seen once. This chain links TRBV13 with TRBJ2-5, with D unresolved. This receptor was identified in a male donor with ankylosing spondylitis or in good health (not recorded which). Sequenced: blood, either unsorted or a sorted T cell fraction (not recorded which). CDR3 residues: CASSLVVSVETQYF. The CDR3 nucleotides read TGTGCCAGCAGCTTAGTGGTGTCCGTCGAGACCCAGTACTTC.